Shown below are 24 T cell receptor beta chains from a single sample sequenced in a study of monozygotic twins with inflammatory bowel disease. TCRdb reprocessed the 5' RACE reads and reports one entry per CDR3 protein, with no DNA. The sample's table shows about 210,000 distinct CDR3 sequences. The material sequenced was blood. Receptors were obtained from a human donor with ulcerative colitis or Crohn's disease, or a healthy co-twin of an affected twin (not recorded which).

The chain has TRBV20-1 and TRBJ1-5. CDR1 and CDR2 (germline): DFQATT, SNEGSKA (reference sequence). The CDR3 spans 14 residues. CDR3 sequence reads: CSARGASNHQPQHF.

The V call is TRBV4-1, the J call TRBJ2-6; TCRdb gives TRBD1 as the D gene, but with no DNA this cannot be confirmed. Germline V gives CDR1 MGHRA, CDR2 YSYEKL. The CDR3 totals 18 residues. CDR3 sequence: CASSKPGQALSGANVLTF.

This chain's CDR3 is CASINNHWGANYGYTF. This chain joins TRBV6-1 and TRBJ1-2; TCRdb designates TRBD1, a call that cannot be tested without DNA. The V gene's germline CDR1 is MNHNS and CDR2 SASEGT. The CDR3 is 16 residues long.

The V call is TRBV5-1, the J call TRBJ2-3. The CDR3 contains 14 residues. Germline CDR1 and CDR2: SGHRS and YFSETQ. CDR3 region: CASSLGLNTDTQYF.

The V gene is TRBV21-1, the J gene TRBJ1-1; TCRdb lists TRBD1, though no DNA is available to test this call. TRBV21-1 is a pseudogene. The CDR3 runs 18 residues. The CDR3 spells CASSKAAGGYPMNTEAFF.

The CDR3 protein is CASSLPPGAGNTEAFF. This chain joins TRBV7-2 and TRBJ1-1; TCRdb's D call of TRBD1 is untestable without DNA. Germline V gives CDR1 SGHTA, CDR2 FQGNSA. CDR3 length equals 16 residues.

The chain carries TRBV10-3 and TRBJ1-1; TCRdb lists TRBD1, though no DNA is available to test this call. Per the germline V gene, CDR1 is ENHRY and CDR2 is SYGVKD. This CDR3 comprises 18 residues. The CDR3 protein is CAISAGGTGGMRDTEAFF.

The V and J genes are TRBV5-1 and TRBJ2-1. This CDR3 spans 14 amino acids. Germline CDR1 SGHRS, CDR2 YFSETQ. CDR3 amino acids: CASSPVGAYNEQFF.

This sequence joins TRBV6-1 and TRBJ1-5; the TCRdb D gene call, TRBD1, has no DNA to confirm it. The germline CDR1 and CDR2 sequences are MNHNS and SASEGT. This CDR3 is built from 16 residues. CDR3 residues: CASSTTGTVSNQPQHF.

This chain links TRBV12-3 or TRBV12-4 with TRBJ2-5; the D call of TRBD1 rests on TCRdb alone, since no DNA is present to check it. The CDR3 consists of 13 residues. The CDR3 region is CASGSGTWETQYF.

The genes are TRBV5-1 and TRBJ1-6; TCRdb's assignment of TRBD1 cannot be checked, as there is no DNA. The CDR3 is 16 amino acids. Germline assignment: CDR1 SGHRS and CDR2 YFSETQ. Here the CDR3 reads CASSLGQGDYNSPLHF.

This rearrangement joins TRBV5-6 to TRBJ1-6; there is no DNA to check the TCRdb D call of TRBD1. CDR3 length: 15 amino acids. The germline gives CDR1 SGHDT, CDR2 YYEEEE. CDR3 protein: CASSRGWLNNSPLHF.

This chain connects TRBV7-9 to TRBJ1-1; the D call of TRBD1 rests on TCRdb alone, since no DNA is present to check it. CDR3 length: 12 amino acids. Germline CDR1 and CDR2: SEHNR and FQNEAQ (reference sequence). CDR3 sequence: CASTGIQTEAFF.

The chain is built from TRBV10-1 and TRBJ2-7; TCRdb gives TRBD1 as the D gene, but with no DNA this cannot be confirmed. The germline V gene encodes CDR1 WNHNN and CDR2 SYGVQD (reference sequence). This CDR3 contains 15 residues. CDR3 sequence: CASSESLTGNYEQYF.

V usage is TRBV5-1 and J usage is TRBJ2-2. The CDR3 covers 14 residues. Germline CDR1 reads SGHRS; CDR2 reads YFSETQ. The chain's CDR3 is CASSWAGYTGELFF.

The chain is built from TRBV7-9 and TRBJ2-2. From germline, CDR1 is SEHNR and CDR2 FQNEAQ (reference sequence). The CDR3 is 13 residues long. The CDR3 protein is CASSFGVGGDLFF.

The rearrangement uses TRBV6-6 and TRBJ1-5. This CDR3 is built from 12 residues. CDR1 and CDR2 from the germline V gene are MNHNY and SVGAGI (reference sequence). The CDR3 sequence: CASSYALQPQHF.

V usage is TRBV7-6 and J usage is TRBJ1-2. CDR1 is SGHVS, CDR2 FNYEAQ, per germline. This CDR3 spans 13 amino acids. The CDR3 is CASSPDLYYGYTF.

The chain uses TRBV7-9 and TRBJ2-5; the TRBD1 assignment by TCRdb is unverifiable without DNA. Germline V CDR1 and CDR2: SEHNR, FQNEAQ (reference sequence). The CDR3 length is 13 residues. The CDR3: CASSPPSRETQYF.

This chain uses TRBV20-1 with TRBJ2-3; TCRdb's D gene call, TRBD2, goes unchecked for lack of DNA. The length of the CDR3 is 18 residues. In germline, CDR1 is DFQATT, CDR2 SNEGSKA (reference sequence). The CDR3 here is CSARDRKLAGGNTDTQYF.

The gene calls are TRBV7-2 and TRBJ1-5; without DNA, the TCRdb call of TRBD1 cannot be checked. Germline CDR1 is SGHTA and CDR2 is FQGNSA. This CDR3 is built from 14 residues. The CDR3 loop is CASSLDGGEQPQHF.

The genes are TRBV10-3 and TRBJ1-6. Germline loops: CDR1 ENHRY, CDR2 SYGVKD. The CDR3 loop spans 17 amino acids. CDR3 sequence: CAISEERRSSYNSPLHF.

The genes are TRBV7-9 and TRBJ2-7; TCRdb outputs TRBD1, but without DNA this stays unchecked. The CDR3 sequence is 13 residues long. The germline gives CDR1 SEHNR, CDR2 FQNEAQ (reference sequence). The CDR3 loop is CASSAGTLYEQYF.

This chain connects TRBV5-4 to TRBJ2-2; without DNA, the TCRdb call of TRBD1 cannot be checked. The germline V gene encodes CDR1 SGHNT and CDR2 YYREEE (reference sequence). The CDR3 extends over 16 amino acids. The CDR3 here is CASSRPGQTNTGELFF.